This entry lists 26 T cell receptor beta chains sequenced from one sample in a study of T-cell reconstitution after alpha-beta-depleted transplantation in children. Preparing the TCRbeta library involved the use of unique molecular identifiers. TCRdb reprocessed the PCR reads via MiXCR and lists one record per CDR3 protein. The sample holds 450,000 to 600,000 distinct CDR3 sequences; about 10% are singletons and the top ten take just over 2%. This material consisted of PBMCs, taken before TCRalphabeta/CD19-depleted stem cell transplant. These receptor sequences come from a child aged 2 to 10 with inherited bone marrow failure, due to receive a stem cell transplant.

This clonotype has at least ten counts. The V call is TRBV5-1, the J call TRBJ2-3; D possibly corresponds to TRBD1 (6 bases). CDR3 length: 15 amino acids. The germline V gene encodes CDR1 SGHRS and CDR2 YFSETQ. The V and J ends lost 3 bases and 2 bases respectively, with 13 bases between them. CDR3 sequence (DNA): TGCGCCAGCAGCTCCTCTGGGGGCCCCACAGATACGCAGTATTTT. Its protein is CASSSSGGPTDTQYF.

This clonotype was counted many times. This chain links TRBV20-1 with TRBJ2-7, with TRBD2 matching over 16 bases. The germline CDR1 and CDR2 sequences are DFQATT and SNEGSKA (reference sequence). The CDR3 contains 15 residues. V was pared by 1 base and J by 5 bases, with 2 bases of the junction left unmatched. In DNA, the CDR3 is TGCAGTGCTAGAGGGGGACTAGCGGGAGGGCACGAGCAGTACTTC. It is translated as CSARGGLAGGHEQYF.

As concerns this clonotype: Just one base apart from a much larger clone, this may be a read error. V gene TRBV2 combines with J gene TRBJ2-3; D unclear. V was trimmed by 5 bases and J by 6 bases, leaving 9 bases between them. This CDR3 has 12 amino acids. The germline gives CDR1 SNHLY, CDR2 FYNNEI. CDR3 sequence reads: CASSFSVDTQYF. The CDR3 DNA reads TGTGCCAGCAGTTTTTCGGTGGATACGCAGTATTTT.

This clonotype was seen many times. This sequence joins TRBV30 and TRBJ2-7; possibly TRBD2 for D (6 bases). Germline CDR1 reads GTSNPN; CDR2 reads SVGIG (reference sequence). The CDR3 is 14 residues long. The V and J ends lost 5 bases and 0 bases respectively, with 14 bases between them. The CDR3, as DNA: TGTGCCTGGGACCTAGGCGGGAACTCCTACGAGCAGTACTTC. This encodes CAWDLGGNSYEQYF.

This clonotype was counted many times. The chain employs TRBV27 and TRBJ2-3, with D perhaps TRBD2 (6 bases). V lost 5 bases, J lost 2 bases, and 17 bases lay in between. This CDR3 region has 16 residues. CDR1 MNHEY and CDR2 SMNVEV come from the germline V gene (reference sequence). The CDR3 region has the DNA TGTGCCAGCAGTCCCGATCCTGGAGGGCTCACAGATACGCAGTATTTT. Translating it yields CASSPDPGGLTDTQYF.

The sample holds many counts of this clonotype. This sequence joins TRBV4-2 and TRBJ2-1; no reliable D call. This CDR3 region has 17 residues. Trimming took 0 bases from V and 0 from J, leaving 12 bases between them. The germline V gene encodes CDR1 LGHNA and CDR2 YNFKEQ. Here the CDR3 DNA reads TGTGCCAGCAGCCAAGAGCTAGTCTCGAGCTCCTACAATGAGCAGTTCTTC. Its translation: CASSQELVSSSYNEQFF.

The table lists this clonotype with a few counts. This chain connects TRBV7-8 to TRBJ2-7, with 9 bases fitting TRBD2. The CDR3 consists of 15 residues. J lost 4 bases, V lost 2 bases, and 6 bases had no gene match. Germline CDR1 is SGHVS and CDR2 is FQNEAQ. The CDR3 nucleotides read TGTGCCAGCAGCTTATCAGCGGGAGGAGGTTACGAGCAGTACTTC. The encoded protein is CASSLSAGGGYEQYF.

This clonotype was picked up many times. The gene calls are TRBV5-1 and TRBJ2-3; tentatively, D is TRBD2 (5 bases). CDR3 length equals 15 residues. CDR1 is SGHRS, CDR2 YFSETQ, per germline. V lost 0 bases and J 1 base, leaving 9 bases between the germline ends. The CDR3 DNA reads as TGCGCCAGCAGCTTGGAGGGAGTGGGCACAGATACGCAGTATTTT. Protein sequence: CASSLEGVGTDTQYF.

The V call is TRBV20-1, the J call TRBJ2-1, with 14 bases that match TRBD2. This CDR3 spans 15 amino acids. The ends lost 5 bases at V and 9 bases at J; junction bases unmatched: 9. Per germline, CDR1 DFQATT and CDR2 SNEGSKA (reference sequence). The CDR3 protein is CSAPRGLAGGPEQFF. CDR3 bases: TGCAGTGCTCCCCGAGGACTAGCGGGAGGACCTGAGCAGTTCTTC.

Many counts were recorded for this clonotype. The chain links TRBV5-6 to TRBJ2-5; TRBD1 or TRBD2 may be the D gene (5 bases each). Per germline, CDR1 SGHDT and CDR2 YYEEEE. The CDR3 consists of 16 residues. Trimming removed 0 bases from V and 5 bases from J, with 17 bases in between. The CDR3 reads CASSLVGAGVFETQYF. CDR3 DNA sequence: TGTGCCAGCAGCTTGGTAGGGGCGGGTGTGTTCGAGACCCAGTACTTC.

This clonotype was counted ten times or more. The chain couples TRBV4-3 to TRBJ2-7; 11 bases are a match to TRBD2. The CDR3 is made up of 18 amino acids. Germline-derived CDR1 and CDR2 are LGHNA and YSLEER. The trim removed 4 bases at V and 0 bases at J, leaving 11 bases unmatched. As DNA, the CDR3 is TGCGCCAGCAGCCTCGGCCCCCCTACTAGCGGGAGCTCCTACGAGCAGTACTTC. It yields the protein CASSLGPPTSGSSYEQYF.

The rearrangement joins TRBV2 to TRBJ2-5; no firm D call. Between the trimmed V and J ends, which lost 3 bases and 1 base, there was a span of 9 bases. This CDR3 has 14 residues. Germline V gene data show CDR1 as SNHLY and CDR2 as FYNNEI. The CDR3 coding sequence is TGTGCCAGCAGTGAGCGGCGGATCCAAGAGACCCAGTACTTC. Translating gives CASSERRIQETQYF.

The V gene is TRBV19, the J gene TRBJ2-1, with D uncertain. Germline lookup yields CDR1 LNHDA and CDR2 SQIVND (reference sequence). With 2 bases removed from V and 5 bases from J, the gap between germline ends came to 10 bases. The CDR3 length is 14 residues. CDR3 in DNA: TGTGCCAGTAGTATATACATGCAAAACAATGAGCAGTTCTTC. This encodes CASSIYMQNNEQFF.

The chain employs TRBV18 and TRBJ1-5, with D tentatively TRBD1 (6 bases). The V and J ends lost 5 bases and 7 bases respectively, with 12 bases between them. CDR1 KGHSH and CDR2 LQKENI come from the germline V gene. The CDR3 runs 13 residues. The CDR3 sequence: CASSWGGSQPQHF. The CDR3 DNA reads TGTGCCAGCTCATGGGGGGGCAGCCAGCCCCAGCATTTT.

There are many counts of this clonotype. The chain employs TRBV12-3 or TRBV12-4 and TRBJ2-1; D is possibly TRBD2 (6 bases). V was cut by 7 bases and J by 0 bases, with 13 bases left in between. The length of the CDR3 is 15 residues. CDR3 DNA sequence: TGTGCCAGCACTACGGGACTTGGCTCCTACAATGAGCAGTTCTTC. It is translated as CASTTGLGSYNEQFF.

This clonotype showed up just a few times. The rearrangement joins TRBV11-2 to TRBJ2-3; 9 nucleotides line up with TRBD2. The germline gives CDR1 SGHAT, CDR2 FQNNGV. V dropped 3 bases and J dropped 2; count of bases not matched to a gene: 12. This CDR3 is 18 amino acids long. DNA for the CDR3: TGTGCCAGCAGCTTCGAAACTAGCGGGCTAGTTTACACAGATACGCAGTATTTT. It encodes CASSFETSGLVYTDTQYF.

Ten or more counts support this clonotype. The V call is TRBV3-1, the J call TRBJ2-2; D tentatively fits TRBD1 or TRBD2 (5 bases each). The V and J ends lost 2 bases and 9 bases respectively, with 16 bases between them. CDR1 is LGHDT, CDR2 YNNKEL, per germline (reference sequence). This CDR3 has 15 residues. CDR3 protein: CASSQRGEAVRELFF. The DNA for the CDR3 is TGTGCCAGCAGCCAAAGAGGGGAAGCGGTGAGGGAGCTGTTTTTT.

This clonotype was seen repeatedly, ten times or more. The chain combines TRBV5-1 with TRBJ2-3; 8 bases are a match to TRBD1. The CDR3 has 15 amino acids. The V and J ends lost 4 bases and 0 bases, in that order; junction bases with no gene match: 4. Germline V lookup: CDR1 SGHRS, CDR2 YFSETQ. CDR3 region: CASSAGTGSTDTQYF. In DNA, the CDR3 is TGCGCCAGCAGCGCCGGGACAGGAAGCACAGATACGCAGTATTTT.

The V gene is TRBV19, the J gene TRBJ2-1, with 8 bases that match TRBD2. Germline V CDR1 and CDR2: LNHDA, SQIVND (reference sequence). The CDR3 length is 14 residues. Germline trimming cut 5 bases from V and 8 bases from J; bases unmatched to any gene: 8. The CDR3 here is CASSSIAGFDEQFF. The CDR3 nucleotides read TGTGCCAGTAGTTCAATAGCGGGATTTGATGAGCAGTTCTTC.

The rearrangement links TRBV27 to TRBJ2-2; the D is unclear. Looked up from germline, CDR1 is MNHEY and CDR2 is SMNVEV (reference sequence). The CDR3 has 16 residues. V lost 4 bases and J lost 0, with 12 bases in between. The CDR3 region has the DNA TGTGCCAGCAGTTCCCTGGACCTGACGAACACCGGGGAGCTGTTTTTT. Encoded protein: CASSSLDLTNTGELFF.

This clonotype was seen at least ten times. The chain has TRBV20-1 and TRBJ2-2; 10 bases are a match to TRBD1. The CDR3 extends over 14 amino acids. J lost 3 bases, V lost 5 bases, and 3 bases had no gene match. Germline V gives CDR1 DFQATT, CDR2 SNEGSKA (reference sequence). The CDR3 loop reads CSAAGTGDTGELFF. In DNA, the CDR3 is TGCAGTGCTGCCGGGACAGGGGACACCGGGGAGCTGTTTTTT.

This clonotype was detected only a few times. This sequence joins TRBV28 and TRBJ2-1; 7 nucleotides match TRBD2. V was clipped by 3 bases and J by 6 bases; unmatched bases: 5. Germline V gene data show CDR1 as MDHEN and CDR2 as SYDVKM. The CDR3 runs to 14 residues. The CDR3 DNA follows: TGTGCCAGCAGTTTCGGGACTACCACCAATGAGCAGTTCTTC. The encoded protein is CASSFGTTTNEQFF.

This clonotype was seen ten or more times. The rearrangement links TRBV10-3 to TRBJ1-5; D is undetermined. Trimming pared 4 bases from V and 5 bases from J, leaving 12 bases between. The CDR3 sequence is 14 residues long. Germline V CDR1 and CDR2: ENHRY, SYGVKD. The CDR3 coding sequence is TGTGCCATCAGTGGTTCGATGGGCGATCAGCCCCAGCATTTT. Protein: CAISGSMGDQPQHF.

This clonotype was recorded many times. This chain connects TRBV7-2 to TRBJ1-2; 7 positions agree with TRBD1. V gave up 5 bases and J gave up 4 bases; unmatched junction bases: 4. The germline CDR1 and CDR2 sequences are SGHTA and FQGNSA. The length of the CDR3 is 13 residues. CDR3 sequence (DNA): TGTGCCAGCAGCCTCCGGACAGGCTATGGCTACACCTTC. It is translated as CASSLRTGYGYTF. The full variable domain, with the rest looked up from reference TRBV7-2 and TRBJ1-2, is GAGVSQSPSNKVTEKGKDVELRCDPISGHTALYWYRQSLGQGLEFLIYFQGNSAPDKSGLPSDRFSAERTGGSVSTLTIQRTQQEDSAVYLCASSLRTGYGYTFGSGTRLTVV.

The chain is built from TRBV6-4 and TRBJ2-1; 12 bases match TRBD2. The length of the CDR3 is 16 residues. The germline V gene has CDR1 MRHNA and CDR2 SNTAGT. V shed 3 bases and J 5 bases; nucleotides not matched to a gene: 5. CDR3 protein: CASSEQGLAGHNEQFF. The DNA for the CDR3 is TGTGCCAGCAGTGAACAAGGACTAGCGGGACACAATGAGCAGTTCTTC.

Many counts were recorded for this clonotype. The chain is built from TRBV7-9 and TRBJ2-7; 7 nucleotides agree with TRBD1. Germline loops: CDR1 SEHNR, CDR2 FQNEAQ (reference sequence). CDR3 length: 14 amino acids. J gave up 2 bases and V 5 bases, and 6 bases lay outside the gene matches. The CDR3 sequence: CASSATGAPYEQYF. The CDR3, as DNA: TGTGCCAGCAGCGCCACAGGGGCGCCCTACGAGCAGTACTTC.